Listed here are 26 T cell receptor beta chains from one sample, sequenced in a study of control samples from healthy donors and cancer patients (dated by TCRdb to about 2020). Library generation was performed with the immunoSEQ multiplex PCR assay. TCRdb retrieved this table from immuneACCESS and kept in-frame rearrangements only. Not all clones are present; in checked studies, unresolved V genes account for under half, and no reason is known for the remainder. The sample table lists about 29,000 clones, about 85% of them with a count of one. About 3.7% of the sample is held by the ten biggest clonotypes. Sequenced input: formalin-fixed, paraffin-embedded tissue. The receptors here all came from a female donor with melanoma.

The J gene is TRBJ1-2, the V gene TRBV29-1; no reliable D call. CDR3 size: 13 residues. The germline V gene has CDR1 SQVTM and CDR2 ANQGSEA. V gave up 0 bases and J gave up 2 bases, with 7 bases separating them. This CDR3 is CSVEDGSNYGYTF. Written as DNA, the CDR3 is TGCAGCGTTGAAGACGGGTCAAACTATGGCTACACCTTC.

V and J are TRBV2 and TRBJ2-7; 15 bases match TRBD2. The CDR3 runs 17 residues. Germline V gene lookup returns CDR1 SNHLY and CDR2 FYNNEI. V lost 6 bases and J lost 5; bases outside the gene matches: 11. As DNA, the CDR3 is TGTGCCAGCAGGAAGGGGACTAGCGGGAGGTCGGGGCACGAGCAGTACTTC. It is translated as CASRKGTSGRSGHEQYF. Full variable domain (outside the CDR3, taken from reference TRBV2 and TRBJ2-7): EPEVTQTPSHQVTQMGQEVILRCVPISNHLYFYWYRQILGQKVEFLVSFYNNEISEKSEIFDDQFSVERPDGSNFTLKIRSTKLEDSAMYFCASRKGTSGRSGHEQYFGPGTRLTVT.

The chain employs TRBV7-2 and TRBJ2-7, with TRBD2 identical over 9 bases. V shed 6 bases, J shed 5 bases, and the junction held 11 bases outside the gene matches. The germline gives CDR1 SGHTA, CDR2 FQGNSA. This CDR3 has 15 amino acids. This CDR3 is CASSRVGTSSNEQYF. Written as DNA, the CDR3 is TGTGCCAGCAGTCGAGTCGGGACTAGCAGCAACGAGCAGTACTTC.

This clone has just a few counts. This rearrangement joins TRBV3-1 (or the pseudogene TRBV3-2) to TRBJ1-1; D gene uncertain. The CDR3 contains 13 residues. Trimming stripped 8 bases from V and 5 bases from J, with 15 bases between. The germline CDR1 and CDR2 sequences are LGHDT and YNNKEL (reference sequence). The CDR3 DNA reads as TGTGCCAGCCTTTCGAAGGGCGATACTGAAGCTTTCTTT. Protein: CASLSKGDTEAFF.

The chain links TRBV9 to TRBJ1-1; D remains unclear. CDR1 and CDR2 from the germline V gene are SGDLS and YYNGEE. Deletions cut 3 bases from V and 4 bases from J, with 16 bases between. The CDR3 length is 15 residues. The CDR3, as DNA: TGTGCCAGCAGCGCTACGGGAACCTATATCACTGAAGCTTTCTTT. This encodes CASSATGTYITEAFF.

The rearrangement links TRBV9 to TRBJ1-3; D is uncertain. V was cut by 6 bases and J by 0 bases, with 10 bases left in between. Germline-derived CDR1 and CDR2 are SGDLS and YYNGEE. This CDR3 has 14 residues. The CDR3 sequence: CASTNSHSGNTIYF. The CDR3 DNA reads TGTGCCAGCACCAACAGCCACTCTGGAAACACCATATATTTT.

The gene calls are TRBV2 and TRBJ1-2; D is unclear. CDR3 size: 9 residues. V lost 11 bases, J lost 5 bases, and 6 bases lay in between. Germline V gene sequence: CDR1 SNHLY, CDR2 FYNNEI. The CDR3: CAGIYGYTF. The CDR3 coding sequence is TGTGCCGGAATATATGGCTACACCTTC.

Comments on this clone: Germline and junction disagree at one end, which may indicate a read error. The CDR3 DNA reads TGTGCTAGCAGTCACCTCACTGAAGCTTTCTTT. Its translation: CASSHLTEAFF. V usage is TRBV6-5 and J usage is TRBJ1-1, with D unclear. This CDR3 region has 11 residues. The germline V gene encodes CDR1 MNHEY and CDR2 SVGAGI.

The chain has TRBV10-3 and TRBJ1-6; D might be TRBD1 (6 bases). From germline, CDR1 is ENHRY and CDR2 SYGVKD. The CDR3 consists of 13 residues. V gave up 10 bases and J gave up 5 bases, with 12 bases separating them. CDR3 DNA: TGTGCCACCGAGACAGGTGATAATTCACCCCTCCACTTT. Residues: CATETGDNSPLHF.

The CDR3 region has the DNA TGCGCCAGCAGCGGCGGGGAATCCTACGAGCAGTACTTC. Translated: CASSGGESYEQYF. V usage is TRBV5-1 and J usage is TRBJ2-7; tentatively, D is TRBD2 (6 bases). There are 13 residues in the CDR3. Germline CDR1 is SGHRS and CDR2 is YFSETQ. The V gene lost 4 bases and the J gene lost 1 base, with 9 bases spanning the gap.

The chain joins TRBV4-1 to TRBJ2-1, with 11 bases matching TRBD2. Germline CDR1 and CDR2: MGHRA and YSYEKL. Germline trimming cut 0 bases from V and 7 bases from J; bases unmatched to any gene: 5. The CDR3 totals 16 residues. CDR3: CASSQDRRTSGNEQFF. The CDR3 DNA sequence: TGCGCCAGCAGCCAAGACAGGCGGACTAGCGGGAATGAGCAGTTCTTC.

This sequence joins TRBV29-1 and TRBJ1-3, with D perhaps matching TRBD1 (5 bases). Germline CDR1 reads SQVTM; CDR2 reads ANQGSEA. Trimming stripped 7 bases from V and 8 bases from J, with 15 bases between. CDR3 length: 12 residues. CDR3 nucleotide sequence: TGCAGCGCCGCTCAGGGATGGCACACCATATATTTT. Translating it yields CSAAQGWHTIYF.

This clone occurred once. The chain combines TRBV7-9 with TRBJ1-1; tentative D call: TRBD1 (5 bases). V was pared by 1 base and J by 7 bases, with 13 bases between. Germline assignment: CDR1 SEHNR and CDR2 FQNEAQ (reference sequence). This CDR3 spans 14 amino acids. CDR3 nucleotide sequence: TGTGCCAGCAGCTTAGTCGGGGGACTCCTTGAAGCTTTCTTT. Its translation: CASSLVGGLLEAFF.

The chain recombines TRBV29-1 with TRBJ2-7; D tentatively reads TRBD1 or TRBD2 (6 bases each). The germline V gene has CDR1 SQVTM and CDR2 ANQGSEA. V was shortened by 4 bases and J by 4 bases, with 17 bases between the two germline ends. The CDR3 contains 14 residues. The CDR3 reads CSVGLGGTLYEQYF. In DNA form, the CDR3 reads TGCAGCGTTGGGTTAGGGGGGACGTTATACGAGCAGTACTTC.

The rearrangement uses TRBV2 and TRBJ2-5, with D perhaps TRBD1 or TRBD2 (5 bases each). Germline V CDR1 and CDR2: SNHLY, FYNNEI. This CDR3 has 15 amino acids. DNA of the CDR3: TGTGCAAGGAGCAGGGTGGGAGTGGGCGGAGAGACCCAGTACTTC. Protein sequence: CARSRVGVGGETQYF.

J is TRBJ2-7 and V is TRBV29-1, with a possible D match to TRBD2 (6 bases). Germline CDR1 SQVTM, CDR2 ANQGSEA. This CDR3 has 13 amino acids. With 3 bases removed from V and 2 bases from J, the gap between germline ends came to 11 bases. CDR3 nucleotide sequence: TGCAGCGTTGATGTGGCGGGGACCTACGAGCAGTACTTC. This translates into CSVDVAGTYEQYF.

The sample holds a few counts of this clone. The chain has TRBV30 and TRBJ1-5; D not resolved. The CDR3 is 13 residues long. V was pared by 3 bases and J by 0 bases, with 6 bases between. CDR1 is GTSNPN, CDR2 SVGIG, per germline (reference sequence). CDR3 nucleotide sequence: TGTGCCTGGAGCAGCTATAGCAATCAGCCCCAGCATTTT. Translating gives CAWSSYSNQPQHF.

This clone was observed a single time. This sequence joins TRBV6-6 and TRBJ1-2; no firm D call. Germline CDR1 reads MNHNY; CDR2 reads SVGAGI (reference sequence). Trimming removed 5 bases at V and 0 bases at J, with 16 bases between. The CDR3 sequence is 16 residues long. The CDR3 DNA sequence: TGTGCCAGCAGTCCACCCGCCGGGGTAGCTAACTATGGCTACACCTTC. It translates to CASSPPAGVANYGYTF.

This clone was counted between two and nine times. The chain combines TRBV29-1 with TRBJ1-2; no definite D call. This CDR3 has 16 residues. V gave up 0 bases and J gave up 2 bases, with 16 bases separating them. CDR1 is SQVTM, CDR2 ANQGSEA, per germline. This chain's CDR3 is CSVEDRYLVANYGYTF. The CDR3 DNA sequence: TGCAGCGTTGAAGATCGGTATCTGGTCGCGAACTATGGCTACACCTTC.

The chain combines TRBV5-1 with TRBJ2-1, with D maybe TRBD2 (7 bases). Germline V lookup: CDR1 SGHRS, CDR2 YFSETQ. This CDR3 contains 16 residues. V gave up 5 bases and J gave up 0 bases, with 15 bases separating them. CDR3: CASSLGAGVSYNEQFF. The CDR3 region has the DNA TGCGCCAGCAGTCTGGGGGCGGGGGTCTCCTACAATGAGCAGTTCTTC.

The chain employs TRBV2 and TRBJ1-1, with D perhaps matching TRBD1 (6 bases). CDR3 length: 15 residues. Trimming stripped 7 bases from V and 1 base from J, with 16 bases between. Germline-derived CDR1 and CDR2 are SNHLY and FYNNEI. The CDR3 here is CASKPRTVTNTEAFF. CDR3 nucleotide sequence: TGTGCCAGCAAACCTCGGACAGTGACGAACACTGAAGCTTTCTTT.

The J gene is TRBJ1-5, the V gene TRBV6-2 or TRBV6-3, with 7 bases identical to TRBD1. Germline V lookup: CDR1 MNHEY, CDR2 SVGEGT. V dropped 5 bases and J dropped 5; count of bases not matched to a gene: 6. The CDR3 sequence is 14 residues long. The CDR3 spells CASSQPGQYQPQHF. The CDR3 DNA follows: TGTGCCAGCAGTCAACCGGGACAGTATCAGCCCCAGCATTTT.

CDR3 protein: CASSFYIRENIQYF. The DNA of the CDR3 is TGTGCCAGCAGCTTCTATATTCGAGAAAACATTCAGTACTTC. The rearrangement links TRBV5-6 to TRBJ2-4; D not certain. Germline V gene sequence: CDR1 SGHDT, CDR2 YYEEEE. The germline V and J ends were trimmed by 2 bases and 5 bases, with 11 bases remaining between them. The CDR3 loop spans 14 amino acids.

This clone was seen only a few times. The rearrangement uses TRBV29-1 and TRBJ2-6, with D uncertain. The CDR3 sequence is 14 residues long. Germline V CDR1 and CDR2: SQVTM, ANQGSEA. V lost 4 bases and J lost 2, with 9 bases in between. As DNA, the CDR3 is TGCAGCGTTGTTTTGGGTGCTGGGGCCAACGTCCTGACTTTC. As protein: CSVVLGAGANVLTF.

This chain uses TRBV15 with TRBJ2-1; TRBD2 matches at 8 bases. The V and J ends lost 10 bases and 3 bases, in that order; junction bases with no gene match: 8. The germline V gene encodes CDR1 LNHNV and CDR2 YYDKDF (reference sequence). CDR3 length: 14 amino acids. The CDR3 is CAIGKRESYNEQFF. CDR3 bases: TGTGCCATCGGAAAGCGGGAGAGCTACAATGAGCAGTTCTTC.

The gene calls are TRBV9 and TRBJ2-1; D assignment may be TRBD1 or TRBD2 (7 bases each). This CDR3 is built from 16 residues. The germline gives CDR1 SGDLS, CDR2 YYNGEE. The V gene lost 0 bases and the J gene lost 13 bases, with 23 bases spanning the gap. CDR3 region: CASSVEGMGGGAFQFF. The CDR3 DNA sequence: TGTGCCAGCAGCGTAGAGGGAATGGGAGGGGGCGCCTTCCAGTTCTTC.